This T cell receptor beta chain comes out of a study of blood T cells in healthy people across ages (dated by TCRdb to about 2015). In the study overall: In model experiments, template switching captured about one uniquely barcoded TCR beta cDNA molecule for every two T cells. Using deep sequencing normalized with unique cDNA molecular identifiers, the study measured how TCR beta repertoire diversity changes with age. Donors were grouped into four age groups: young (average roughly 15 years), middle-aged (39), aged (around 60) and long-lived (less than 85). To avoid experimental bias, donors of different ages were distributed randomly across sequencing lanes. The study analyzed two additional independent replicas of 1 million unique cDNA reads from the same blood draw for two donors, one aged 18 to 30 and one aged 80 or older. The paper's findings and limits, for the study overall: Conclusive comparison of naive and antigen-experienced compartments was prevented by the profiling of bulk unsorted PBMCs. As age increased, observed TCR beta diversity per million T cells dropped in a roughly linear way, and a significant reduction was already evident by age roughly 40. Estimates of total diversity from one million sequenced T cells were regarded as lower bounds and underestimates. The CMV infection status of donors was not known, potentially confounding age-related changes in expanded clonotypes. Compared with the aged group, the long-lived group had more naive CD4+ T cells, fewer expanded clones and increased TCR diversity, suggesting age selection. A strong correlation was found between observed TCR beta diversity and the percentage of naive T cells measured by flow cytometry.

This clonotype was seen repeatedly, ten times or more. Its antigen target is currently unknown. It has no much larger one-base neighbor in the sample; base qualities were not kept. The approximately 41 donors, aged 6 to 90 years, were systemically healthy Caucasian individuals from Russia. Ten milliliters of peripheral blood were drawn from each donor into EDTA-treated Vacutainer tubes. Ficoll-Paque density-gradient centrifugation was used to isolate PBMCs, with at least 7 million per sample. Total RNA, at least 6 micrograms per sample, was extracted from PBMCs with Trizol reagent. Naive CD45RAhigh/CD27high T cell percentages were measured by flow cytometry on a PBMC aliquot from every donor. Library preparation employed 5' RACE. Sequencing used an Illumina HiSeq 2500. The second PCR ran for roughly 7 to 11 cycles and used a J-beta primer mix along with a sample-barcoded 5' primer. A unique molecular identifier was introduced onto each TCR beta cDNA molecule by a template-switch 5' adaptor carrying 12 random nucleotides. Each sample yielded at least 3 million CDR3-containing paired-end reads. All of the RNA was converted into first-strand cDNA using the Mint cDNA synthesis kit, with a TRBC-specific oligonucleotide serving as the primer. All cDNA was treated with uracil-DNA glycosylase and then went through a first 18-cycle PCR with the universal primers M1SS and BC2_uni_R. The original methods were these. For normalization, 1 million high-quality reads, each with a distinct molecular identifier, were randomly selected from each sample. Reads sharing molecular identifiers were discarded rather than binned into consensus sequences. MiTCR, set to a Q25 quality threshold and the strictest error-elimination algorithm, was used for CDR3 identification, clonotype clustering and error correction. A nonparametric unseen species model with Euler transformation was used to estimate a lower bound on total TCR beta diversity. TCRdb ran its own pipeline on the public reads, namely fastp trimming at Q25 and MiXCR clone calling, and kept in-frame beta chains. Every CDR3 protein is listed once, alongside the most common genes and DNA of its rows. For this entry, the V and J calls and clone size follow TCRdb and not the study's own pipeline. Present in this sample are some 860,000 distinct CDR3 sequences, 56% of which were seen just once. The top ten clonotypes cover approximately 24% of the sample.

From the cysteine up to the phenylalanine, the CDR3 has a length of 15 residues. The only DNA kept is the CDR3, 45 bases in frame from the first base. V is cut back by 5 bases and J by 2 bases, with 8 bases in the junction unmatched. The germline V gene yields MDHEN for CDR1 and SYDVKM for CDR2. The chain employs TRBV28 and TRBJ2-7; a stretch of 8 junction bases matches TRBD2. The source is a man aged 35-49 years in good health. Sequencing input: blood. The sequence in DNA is TGTGCCAGCAGTCGAGGTAGCGGGGCCCCCTACGAGCAGTACTTC. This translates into CASSRGSGAPYEQYF.